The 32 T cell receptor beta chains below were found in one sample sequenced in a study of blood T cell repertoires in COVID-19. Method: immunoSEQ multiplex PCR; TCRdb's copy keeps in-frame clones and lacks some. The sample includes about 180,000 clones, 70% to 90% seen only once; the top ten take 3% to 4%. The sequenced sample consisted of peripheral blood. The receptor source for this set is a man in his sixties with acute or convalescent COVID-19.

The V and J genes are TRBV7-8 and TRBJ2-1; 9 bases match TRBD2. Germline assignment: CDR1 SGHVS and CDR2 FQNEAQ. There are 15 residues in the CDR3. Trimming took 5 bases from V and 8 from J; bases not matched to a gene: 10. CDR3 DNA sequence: TGTGCCAGCAGCCCAAGCGATAGCGGGGGCCATGAGCAGTTCTTC. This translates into CASSPSDSGGHEQFF.

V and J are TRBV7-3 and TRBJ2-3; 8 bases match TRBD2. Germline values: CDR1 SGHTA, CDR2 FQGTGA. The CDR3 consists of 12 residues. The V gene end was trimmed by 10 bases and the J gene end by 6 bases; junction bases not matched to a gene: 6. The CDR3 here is CATREGLDTQYF. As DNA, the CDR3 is TGTGCCACCCGGGAGGGCCTTGATACGCAGTATTTT.

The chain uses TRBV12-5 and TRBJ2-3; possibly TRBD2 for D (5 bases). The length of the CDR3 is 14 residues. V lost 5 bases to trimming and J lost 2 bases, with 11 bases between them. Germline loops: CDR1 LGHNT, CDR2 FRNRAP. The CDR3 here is CASGAYGITDTQYF. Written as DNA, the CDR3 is TGTGCTAGTGGTGCTTACGGGATCACAGATACGCAGTATTTT.

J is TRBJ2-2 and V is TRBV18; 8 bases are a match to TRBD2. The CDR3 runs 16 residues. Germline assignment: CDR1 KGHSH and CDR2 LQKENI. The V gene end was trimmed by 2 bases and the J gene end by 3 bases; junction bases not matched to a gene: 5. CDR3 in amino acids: CASSPYSGADTGELFF. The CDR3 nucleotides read TGTGCCAGCTCACCATATAGCGGGGCCGACACCGGGGAGCTGTTTTTT. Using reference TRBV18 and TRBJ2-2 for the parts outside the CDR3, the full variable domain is NAGVMQNPRHLVRRRGQEARLRCSPMKGHSHVYWYRQLPEEGLKFMVYLQKENIIDESGMPKERFSAEFPKEGPSILRIQQVVRGDSAAYFCASSPYSGADTGELFFGEGSRLTVL.

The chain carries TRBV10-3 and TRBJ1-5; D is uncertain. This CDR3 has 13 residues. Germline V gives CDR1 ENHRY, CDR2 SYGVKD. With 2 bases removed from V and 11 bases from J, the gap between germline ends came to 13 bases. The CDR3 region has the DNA TGTGCCATCAGTGAGCGGGTCACTGGCGCCCAGCATTTT. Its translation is CAISERVTGAQHF.

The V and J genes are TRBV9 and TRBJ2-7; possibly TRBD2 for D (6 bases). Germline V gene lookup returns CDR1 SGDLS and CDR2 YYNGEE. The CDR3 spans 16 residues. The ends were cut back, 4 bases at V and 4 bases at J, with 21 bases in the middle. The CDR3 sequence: CASSPNWLAIVYEQYF. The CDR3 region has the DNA TGTGCCAGCAGCCCTAACTGGCTAGCGATTGTGTACGAGCAGTACTTC.

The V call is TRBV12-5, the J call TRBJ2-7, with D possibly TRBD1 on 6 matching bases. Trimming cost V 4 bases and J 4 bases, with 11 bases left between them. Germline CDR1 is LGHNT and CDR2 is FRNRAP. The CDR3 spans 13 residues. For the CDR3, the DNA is TGTGCTAGTGGTTCACAGGGTATTTACGAGCAGTACTTC. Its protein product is CASGSQGIYEQYF.

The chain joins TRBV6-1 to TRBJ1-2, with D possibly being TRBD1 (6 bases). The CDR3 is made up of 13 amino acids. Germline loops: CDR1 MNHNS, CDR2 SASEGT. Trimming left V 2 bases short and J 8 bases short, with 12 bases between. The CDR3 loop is CASSESQGIGYTF. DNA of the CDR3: TGTGCCAGCAGTGAATCCCAGGGGATCGGCTACACCTTC.

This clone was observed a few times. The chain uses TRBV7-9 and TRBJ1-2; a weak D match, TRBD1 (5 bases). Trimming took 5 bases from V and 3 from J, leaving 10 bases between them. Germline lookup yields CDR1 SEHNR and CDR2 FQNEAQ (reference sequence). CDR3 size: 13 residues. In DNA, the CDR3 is TGTGCCAGCAGCCGGGACTTCCACTATGGCTACACCTTC. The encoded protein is CASSRDFHYGYTF.

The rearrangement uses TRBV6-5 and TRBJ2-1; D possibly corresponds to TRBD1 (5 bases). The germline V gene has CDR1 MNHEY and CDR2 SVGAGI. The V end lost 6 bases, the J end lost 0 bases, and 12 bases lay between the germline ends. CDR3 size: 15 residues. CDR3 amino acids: CASRKGSSSYNEQFF. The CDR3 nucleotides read TGTGCCAGCAGGAAGGGGTCAAGCTCCTACAATGAGCAGTTCTTC.

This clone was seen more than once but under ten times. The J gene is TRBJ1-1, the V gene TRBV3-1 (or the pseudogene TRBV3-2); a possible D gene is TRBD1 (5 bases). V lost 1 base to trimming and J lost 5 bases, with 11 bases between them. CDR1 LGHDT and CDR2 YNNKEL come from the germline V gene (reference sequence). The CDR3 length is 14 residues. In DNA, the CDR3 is TGTGCCAGCAGCCAAGGACTTGGGGGGACTGAAGCTTTCTTT. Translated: CASSQGLGGTEAFF.

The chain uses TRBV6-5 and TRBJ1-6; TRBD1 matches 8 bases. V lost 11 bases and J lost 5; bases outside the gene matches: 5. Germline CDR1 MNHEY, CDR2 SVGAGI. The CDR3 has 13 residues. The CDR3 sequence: CAARTGNNSPLHF. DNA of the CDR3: TGTGCCGCGCGGACAGGGAATAATTCACCCCTCCACTTT.

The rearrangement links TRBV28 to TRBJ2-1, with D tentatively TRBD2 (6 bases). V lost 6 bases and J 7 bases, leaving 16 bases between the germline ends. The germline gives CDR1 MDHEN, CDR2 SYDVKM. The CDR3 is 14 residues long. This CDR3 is CASSLLALGNEQFF. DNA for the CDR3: TGTGCCAGCAGCCTACTAGCCCTTGGGAATGAGCAGTTCTTC.

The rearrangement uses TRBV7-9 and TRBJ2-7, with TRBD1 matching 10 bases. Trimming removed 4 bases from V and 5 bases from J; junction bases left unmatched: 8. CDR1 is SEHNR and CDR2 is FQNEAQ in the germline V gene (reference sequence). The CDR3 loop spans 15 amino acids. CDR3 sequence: CASSSSAGTGDEQYF. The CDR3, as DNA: TGTGCCAGCAGCTCGTCTGCCGGGACAGGGGACGAGCAGTACTTC.

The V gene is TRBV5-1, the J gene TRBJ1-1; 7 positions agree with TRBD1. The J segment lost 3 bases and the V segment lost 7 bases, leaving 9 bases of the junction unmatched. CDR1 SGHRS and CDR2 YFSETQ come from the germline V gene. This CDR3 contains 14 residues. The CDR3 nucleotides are TGCGCCAGCGGAGCCCTACAGGGGCACACTGAAGCTTTCTTT. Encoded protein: CASGALQGHTEAFF.

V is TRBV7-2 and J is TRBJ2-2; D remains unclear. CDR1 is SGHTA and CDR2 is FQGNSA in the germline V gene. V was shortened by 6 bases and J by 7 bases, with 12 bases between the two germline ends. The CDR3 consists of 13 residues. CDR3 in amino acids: CASRRDFGGELFF. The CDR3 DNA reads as TGTGCCAGCAGGCGCGACTTCGGCGGGGAGCTGTTTTTT. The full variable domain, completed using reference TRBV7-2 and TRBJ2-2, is GAGVSQSPSNKVTEKGKDVELRCDPISGHTALYWYRQSLGQGLEFLIYFQGNSAPDKSGLPSDRFSAERTGGSVSTLTIQRTQQEDSAVYLCASRRDFGGELFFGEGSRLTVL.

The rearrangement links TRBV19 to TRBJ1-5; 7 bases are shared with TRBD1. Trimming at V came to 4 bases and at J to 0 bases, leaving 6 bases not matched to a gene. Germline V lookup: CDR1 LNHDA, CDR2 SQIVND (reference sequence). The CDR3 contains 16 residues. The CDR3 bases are TGTGCCAGTAGTAGGACAGGCGATTATAGCAATCAGCCCCAGCATTTT. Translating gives CASSRTGDYSNQPQHF.

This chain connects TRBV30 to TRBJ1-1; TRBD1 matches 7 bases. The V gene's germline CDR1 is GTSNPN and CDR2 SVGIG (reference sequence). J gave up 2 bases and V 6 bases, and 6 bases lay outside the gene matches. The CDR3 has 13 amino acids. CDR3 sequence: CACATGSNTEAFF. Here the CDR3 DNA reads TGTGCCTGCGCGACAGGGTCCAACACTGAAGCTTTCTTT.

The CDR3 protein is CASSVAPTSGSRIDTQYF. The CDR3 nucleotides read TGTGCCAGCAGCGTAGCTCCGACTAGCGGGAGCAGGATAGATACGCAGTATTTT. The chain couples TRBV9 to TRBJ2-3, with 12 bases identical to TRBD2. This CDR3 region has 18 residues. After removal of 0 bases from V and 5 bases from J, the junction contained 10 bases not matched to a gene. Germline CDR1 is SGDLS and CDR2 is YYNGEE.

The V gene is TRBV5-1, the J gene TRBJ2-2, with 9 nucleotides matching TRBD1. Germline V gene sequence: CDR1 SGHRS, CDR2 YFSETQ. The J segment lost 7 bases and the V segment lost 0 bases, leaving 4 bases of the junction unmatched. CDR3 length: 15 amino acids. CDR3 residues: CASSLAGTGIGELFF. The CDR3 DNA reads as TGCGCCAGCAGCTTGGCTGGGACAGGGATCGGGGAGCTGTTTTTT.

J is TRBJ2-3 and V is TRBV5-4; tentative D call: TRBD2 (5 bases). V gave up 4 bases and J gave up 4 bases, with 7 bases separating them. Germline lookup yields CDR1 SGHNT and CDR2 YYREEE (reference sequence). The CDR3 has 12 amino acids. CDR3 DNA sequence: TGTGCCAGCAGCCGGGGAGCAGATACGCAGTATTTT. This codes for CASSRGADTQYF.

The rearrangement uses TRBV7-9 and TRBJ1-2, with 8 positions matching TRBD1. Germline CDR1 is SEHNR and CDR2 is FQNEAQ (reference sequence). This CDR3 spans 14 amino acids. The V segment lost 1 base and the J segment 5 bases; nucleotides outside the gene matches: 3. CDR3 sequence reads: CASSLDTGGYGYTF. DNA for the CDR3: TGTGCCAGCAGCTTAGATACAGGGGGATATGGCTACACCTTC.

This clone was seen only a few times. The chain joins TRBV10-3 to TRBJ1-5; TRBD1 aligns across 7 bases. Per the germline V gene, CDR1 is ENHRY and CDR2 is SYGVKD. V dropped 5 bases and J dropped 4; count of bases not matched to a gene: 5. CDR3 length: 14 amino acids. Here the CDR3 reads CAISYTGVNQPQHF. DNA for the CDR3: TGTGCCATCAGTTATACAGGGGTTAATCAGCCCCAGCATTTT.

DNA of the CDR3: TGTGCCAGCTCCTGGAGCGCCTCATCCTACGAGCAGTACTTC. This translates into CASSWSASSYEQYF. The gene calls are TRBV18 and TRBJ2-7; no firm D call. In germline, CDR1 is KGHSH, CDR2 LQKENI. The CDR3 runs to 14 residues. Trimming left V 6 bases short and J 1 base short, with 13 bases between. The variable domain in full, with the rest retrieved from reference TRBV18 and TRBJ2-7, is NAGVMQNPRHLVRRRGQEARLRCSPMKGHSHVYWYRQLPEEGLKFMVYLQKENIIDESGMPKERFSAEFPKEGPSILRIQQVVRGDSAAYFCASSWSASSYEQYFGPGTRLTVT.

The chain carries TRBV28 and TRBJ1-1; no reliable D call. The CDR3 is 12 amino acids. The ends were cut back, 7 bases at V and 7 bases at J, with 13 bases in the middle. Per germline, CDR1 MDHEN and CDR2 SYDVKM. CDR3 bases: TGTGCCAGCACCTCACTCCCGGGTGAAGCTTTCTTT. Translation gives CASTSLPGEAFF.

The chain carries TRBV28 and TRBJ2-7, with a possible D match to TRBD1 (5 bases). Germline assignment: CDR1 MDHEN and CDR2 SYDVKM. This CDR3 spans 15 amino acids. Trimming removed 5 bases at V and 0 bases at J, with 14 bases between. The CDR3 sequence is CASSGAAASSYEQYF. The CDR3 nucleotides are TGTGCCAGCAGTGGGGCGGCGGCAAGCTCCTACGAGCAGTACTTC.

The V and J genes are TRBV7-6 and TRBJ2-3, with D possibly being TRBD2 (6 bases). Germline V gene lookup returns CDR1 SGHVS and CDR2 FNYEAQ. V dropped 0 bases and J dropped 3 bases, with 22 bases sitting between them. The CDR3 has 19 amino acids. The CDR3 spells CASSLATPFGGSPTDTQYF. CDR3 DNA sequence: TGTGCCAGCAGCTTAGCGACTCCTTTTGGGGGGTCCCCTACAGATACGCAGTATTTT.

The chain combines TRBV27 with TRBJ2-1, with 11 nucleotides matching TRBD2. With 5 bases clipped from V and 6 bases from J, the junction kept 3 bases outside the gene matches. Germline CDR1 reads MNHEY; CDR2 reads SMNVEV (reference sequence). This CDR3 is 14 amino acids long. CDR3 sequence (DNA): TGTGCCAGCAGTCGACTAGCGGGATTCAATGAGCAGTTCTTC. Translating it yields CASSRLAGFNEQFF.

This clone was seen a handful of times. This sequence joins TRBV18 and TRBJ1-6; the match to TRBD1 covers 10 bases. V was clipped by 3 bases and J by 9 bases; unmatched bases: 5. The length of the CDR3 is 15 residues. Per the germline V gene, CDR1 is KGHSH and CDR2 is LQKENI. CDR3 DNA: TGTGCCAGCTCACCCGCAGGGACAGGGGTTTCACCCCTCCACTTT. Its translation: CASSPAGTGVSPLHF.

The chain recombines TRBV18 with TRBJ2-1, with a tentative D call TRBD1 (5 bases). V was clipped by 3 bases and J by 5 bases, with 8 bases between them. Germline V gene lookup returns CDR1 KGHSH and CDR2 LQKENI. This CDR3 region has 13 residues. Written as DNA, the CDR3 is TGTGCCAGCTCACCGGGGCGAAACAATGAGCAGTTCTTC. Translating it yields CASSPGRNNEQFF.

CDR3 sequence: CASSVVAGSPDEQFF. The CDR3 DNA reads as TGTGCCAGCAGTGTAGTAGCGGGATCCCCCGATGAGCAGTTCTTC. This sequence joins TRBV6-4 and TRBJ2-1; 8 bases fit TRBD2. This CDR3 is built from 15 residues. CDR1 is MRHNA, CDR2 SNTAGT, per germline. V dropped 4 bases and J dropped 8; count of bases not matched to a gene: 10.

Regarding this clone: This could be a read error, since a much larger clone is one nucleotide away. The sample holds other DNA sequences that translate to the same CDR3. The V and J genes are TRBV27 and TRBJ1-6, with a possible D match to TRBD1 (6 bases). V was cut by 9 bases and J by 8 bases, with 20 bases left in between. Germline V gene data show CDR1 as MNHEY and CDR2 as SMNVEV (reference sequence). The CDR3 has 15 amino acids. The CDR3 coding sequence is TGTGCCAGTAGTATAGGGGTCAGGGGCGATTCACCCCTCCACTTT. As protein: CASSIGVRGDSPLHF.